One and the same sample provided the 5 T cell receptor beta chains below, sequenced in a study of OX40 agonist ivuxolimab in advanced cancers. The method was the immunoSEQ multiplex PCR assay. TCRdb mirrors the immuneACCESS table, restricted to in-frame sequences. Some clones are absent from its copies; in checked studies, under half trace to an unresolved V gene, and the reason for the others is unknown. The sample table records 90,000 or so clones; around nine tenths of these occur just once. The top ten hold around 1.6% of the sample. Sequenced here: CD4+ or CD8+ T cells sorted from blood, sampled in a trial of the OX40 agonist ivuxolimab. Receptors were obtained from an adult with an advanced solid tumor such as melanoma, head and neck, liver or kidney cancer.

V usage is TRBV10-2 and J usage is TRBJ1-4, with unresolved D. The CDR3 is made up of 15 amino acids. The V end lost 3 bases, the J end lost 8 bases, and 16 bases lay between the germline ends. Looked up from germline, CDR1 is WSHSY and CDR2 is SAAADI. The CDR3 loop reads CASSDRPVGREKLFF. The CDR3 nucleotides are TGCGCCAGCAGTGATCGACCTGTAGGGAGGGAAAAACTGTTTTTT.

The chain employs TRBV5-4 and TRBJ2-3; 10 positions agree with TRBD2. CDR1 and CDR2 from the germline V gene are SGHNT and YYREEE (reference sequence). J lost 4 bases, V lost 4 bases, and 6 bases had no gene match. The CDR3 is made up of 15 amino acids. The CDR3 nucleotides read TGTGCCAGCAGCCTCCAGCGGGGGGGCTCAGATACGCAGTATTTT. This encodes CASSLQRGGSDTQYF.

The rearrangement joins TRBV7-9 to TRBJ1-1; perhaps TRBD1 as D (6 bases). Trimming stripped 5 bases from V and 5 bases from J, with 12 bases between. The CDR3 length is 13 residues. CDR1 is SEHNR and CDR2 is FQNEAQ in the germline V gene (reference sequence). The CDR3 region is CASSVEGGTEAFF. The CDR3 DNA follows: TGTGCCAGCAGCGTCGAAGGGGGGACTGAAGCTTTCTTT.

The CDR3 sequence is CASSYMGGEGGYTF. The CDR3, as DNA: TGTGCCAGCAGTTATATGGGGGGTGAGGGTGGCTACACCTTC. This rearrangement joins TRBV6-5 to TRBJ1-2; TRBD1 is a possible D gene (5 bases). This CDR3 contains 14 residues. CDR1 and CDR2 from the germline V gene are MNHEY and SVGAGI. The ends were cut back, 3 bases at V and 7 bases at J, with 15 bases in the middle.

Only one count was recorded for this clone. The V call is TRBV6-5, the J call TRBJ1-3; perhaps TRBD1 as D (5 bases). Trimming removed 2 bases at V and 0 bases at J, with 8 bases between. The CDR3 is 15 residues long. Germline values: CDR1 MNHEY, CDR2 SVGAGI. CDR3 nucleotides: TGTGCCAGCAGTTACGGGGGGACCTCTGGAAACACCATATATTTT. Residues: CASSYGGTSGNTIYF.